Described below is a single T cell receptor beta chain sequence and its context. Profiling relied on immunoSEQ multiplex PCR, and the TCRdb table lists in-frame clones only, not all of them. The sample has 350,000 to 450,000 clones, more than 85% seen once. The sample belongs to a study of blood T cell repertoires in COVID-19. Whole-study context: The analysed material was cDNA or gDNA that came from T cells, B-cell-depleted T cells, or PBMCs.

In germline, CDR1 is SGHRS, CDR2 YFSETQ. The CDR3 contains 14 residues. Trimming pared 2 bases from V and 4 bases from J, leaving 13 bases between. Within 2 weeks of study entry, exposed participants had contacted a PCR-confirmed or clinician-diagnosed COVID-19 case. The gene calls are TRBV5-1 and TRBJ2-7, with D maybe TRBD2 (6 bases). This receptor was identified in a woman between 40 and 50 years old who had been exposed to COVID-19. The sequencing sample was made of PBMCs or T cells enriched from blood (not recorded which). DNA for the CDR3: TGCGCCAGCAGCTTACGAGGGGAGGCTTACGAGCAGTACTTC. This encodes CASSLRGEAYEQYF.